This TCR beta chain was recovered during a study of control samples from healthy donors and cancer patients. The assay was immunoSEQ multiplex PCR, and TCRdb's table has in-frame clones only and misses some. The sample consists of 100,000 or so clones, 92% of them appearing once. Trimming removed 0 bases from V and 4 bases from J; junction bases left unmatched: 5. CDR1 and CDR2 (germline): SGDLS, YYNGEE. The CDR3 length is 15 residues. V is TRBV9 and J is TRBJ2-5; 8 nucleotides match TRBD1. This receptor was identified in a woman younger than 30 in good health. The sequencing input was blood. The DNA for the CDR3 is TGTGCCAGCAGCGTAGCGACAGGGGAGCTAGAGACCCAGTACTTC. This translates into CASSVATGELETQYF.